This T cell receptor beta chain was sequenced for a study of blood T cells in healthy people across ages. Notes on the study in general: Estimates of diversity drawn from one million T cells were considered underestimates. Aged donors had fewer naive CD4+ cells and lower diversity than long-lived donors.

A second roughly 6 to 11 cycle PCR used barcoded and J-beta primers. The template-switch adaptor, which had 12 random nucleotides, put a tag on each cDNA molecule. Each CDR3 protein is one row after TCRdb ran MiXCR on the 5' RACE reads. The table includes almost 1 million distinct CDR3 sequences, 51% detected once. The CDR3 contains 15 residues. Trimming took off 3 bases at V and 1 base at J, with 10 bases between the two ends. Germline lookup yields CDR1 MNHEY and CDR2 SMNVEV (reference sequence). Each donor had roughly 10 milliliters of peripheral blood drawn. Worth noting for this clonotype: The antigen is undetermined.

The TCR originated in a woman aged 55-70 years in good health. Specimen: blood. The chain uses TRBV27 and TRBJ2-4, with D uncertain. The CDR3 region is CASSFWQDAKNIQYF. DNA of the CDR3: TGTGCCAGCAGTTTTTGGCAGGATGCCAAAAACATTCAGTACTTC.